These T cell receptor beta chains were read from a single sample in a study of vaccination and CD4 T cells after COVID-19. For these TCRs, the target antigens are not known. TCRdb used MiXCR to reprocess the PCR reads, holding one entry per CDR3 protein. This table has 20,000 to 30,000 distinct CDR3 sequences, 58% appearing once. Sequencing used CD4+ T cells from blood, cultured in vitro. Source of these receptors: a human donor who had recovered from COVID-19. Each CDR3 is given with its conserved first and last residue. The D gene is left open where the match is weak. Expanded clones are given a class, and other clones once, few, many or no size at all.

17	-	TRBV7-8	-	TRBJ1-1	CASSYSGTQTINTEAFF	TGTGCCAGCAGCTATTCCGGGACACAGACGATTAACACTGAAGCTTTCTTT
14	TRBD2	TRBV20-1	once	TRBJ2-7	CSASGASGAGEQYF	TGCAGTGCTTCCGGGGCTAGCGGGGCGGGAGAGCAGTACTTC
15	-	TRBV7-2	-	TRBJ2-1	CASSLAVAAYNEQFF	TGTGCCAGCAGCTTAGCGGTAGCGGCCTACAATGAGCAGTTCTTC
12	-	TRBV19	-	TRBJ2-4	CASSIQRDIQYF	TGTGCCAGTAGTATACAAAGGGACATTCAGTACTTC
16	TRBD1	TRBV24-1	few	TRBJ1-5	CATSPGTGGVHQPQHF	TGTGCCACCAGCCCCGGGACAGGGGGCGTTCATCAGCCCCAGCATTTT
10	TRBD1	TRBV28	-	TRBJ1-2	CASGQGGYTF	TGTGCCAGCGGACAGGGAGGCTACACCTTC
18	TRBD1	TRBV6-2/TRBV6-3	-	TRBJ2-5	CASSSWLREQGARETQYF	TGTGCCAGCAGTTCGTGGCTGAGGGAACAGGGGGCTCGTGAGACCCAGTACTTC
16	TRBD1	TRBV30	-	TRBJ1-6	CAWSLRGGGRNSPLHF	TGTGCCTGGAGCCTCAGGGGGGGGGGCAGGAATTCACCCCTCCACTTT
18	TRBD1	TRBV12-3/TRBV12-4	-	TRBJ1-6	CASSRTGTGSSYNSPLHF	TGTGCCAGCAGCCGAACCGGGACAGGGAGCTCCTATAATTCACCCCTCCACTTT
15	-	TRBV10-3	-	TRBJ1-1	CAISDLQGVNTEAFF	TGTGCCATCAGTGACTTACAGGGTGTGAACACTGAAGCTTTCTTT
11	-	TRBV2	few	TRBJ2-5	CASKGEETQYF	TGTGCCAGCAAGGGGGAAGAGACCCAGTACTTC
15	-	TRBV19	once	TRBJ2-1	CASRLAQGPYNEQFF	TGTGCCAGTAGGCTCGCGCAGGGACCCTACAATGAGCAGTTCTTC
21	-	TRBV7-9	medium-sized	TRBJ2-3	CASSSRPGEATLTDSTDTQYF	TGTGCCAGCAGCTCCCGTCCTGGGGAAGCGACGCTTACTGATAGCACAGATACGCAGTATTTT
14	-	TRBV6-1	-	TRBJ1-3	CASRPGGFRNTIYF	TGTGCCAGCAGACCGGGGGGGTTTAGGAACACCATATATTTT
13	TRBD1	TRBV20-1	-	TRBJ2-7	CSGTQGARGEQYF	TGCAGTGGGACTCAGGGGGCCCGGGGTGAGCAGTACTTC
14	-	TRBV7-9	-	TRBJ1-1	CASSLLTQGTEAFF	TGTGCCAGCAGCTTACTGACGCAGGGCACTGAAGCTTTCTTT
15	-	TRBV18	-	TRBJ1-1	CASSPEQIMNTEAFF	TGTGCCAGCTCACCGGAACAGATAATGAACACTGAAGCTTTCTTT
12	-	TRBV27	-	TRBJ1-1	CASRRAGGEAFF	TGTGCCAGCAGGAGGGCCGGGGGTGAAGCTTTCTTT
15	-	TRBV7-2	-	TRBJ1-3	CASSPSRGSGNTIYF	TGTGCCAGCAGCCCCAGTCGGGGCTCTGGAAACACCATATATTTT
12	-	TRBV11-3	-	TRBJ2-7	CASSLDYHEQYF	TGTGCCAGCAGCTTAGATTACCACGAGCAGTACTTC
12	TRBD1	TRBV20-1	few	TRBJ1-1	CSATGTGVLAFF	TGCAGTGCAACCGGGACAGGTGTTCTAGCTTTCTTT
15	-	TRBV19	-	TRBJ1-2	CASSIVGEGGYGYTF	TGTGCCAGTAGTATTGTCGGGGAGGGAGGCTATGGCTACACCTTC
19	TRBD1	TRBV14	-	TRBJ2-6	CASSQLPGQGAPGANVLTF	TGTGCCAGCAGCCAACTCCCGGGACAGGGGGCGCCGGGGGCCAACGTCCTGACTTTC
15	TRBD1	TRBV19	-	TRBJ1-2	CASSMASTGGVGYTF	TGTGCCAGTAGTATGGCGTCGACAGGGGGCGTGGGCTACACCTTC
15	TRBD1	TRBV4-3	-	TRBJ2-7	CASSQEGQGGNEQYF	TGCGCCAGCAGCCAAGAAGGACAGGGGGGGAACGAGCAGTACTTC
14	-	TRBV7-3	-	TRBJ1-1	CASSLTGTNTEAFF	TGTGCCAGCAGCCTAACAGGGACGAACACTGAAGCTTTCTTT
15	TRBD2	TRBV7-2	few	TRBJ2-2	CASSFKRGGPGELFF	TGTGCCAGCAGCTTCAAGCGGGGGGGCCCCGGGGAGCTGTTTTTT
15	-	TRBV6-2/TRBV6-3	-	TRBJ1-1	CASSWDTVLNTEAFF	TGTGCCAGTTCTTGGGATACAGTGTTGAACACTGAAGCTTTCTTT
12	TRBD2	TRBV11-3	-	TRBJ2-5	CASSGLAETQYF	TGTGCCAGCAGCGGACTAGCGGAGACCCAGTACTTC
12	-	TRBV28	-	TRBJ1-2	CASSTGMGGYTF	TGTGCCAGCAGTACAGGGATGGGAGGCTACACCTTC
14	TRBD1	TRBV6-4	-	TRBJ2-2	CASRGQGPTGELFF	TGTGCCAGCAGGGGACAGGGGCCTACCGGGGAGCTGTTTTTT
14	-	TRBV20-1	-	TRBJ2-3	CSARRLVTGDTQYF	TGCAGTGCTAGACGCCTGGTGACCGGAGATACGCAGTATTTT
14	TRBD1	TRBV27	-	TRBJ1-5	CASSGTGDYQPQHF	TGTGCCAGCTCCGGGACAGGGGATTACCAGCCCCAGCATTTT
13	-	TRBV19	few	TRBJ1-1	CASSTGRNTEAFF	TGTGCCAGTAGTACAGGACGGAACACTGAAGCTTTCTTT
13	-	TRBV6-2/TRBV6-3	-	TRBJ2-1	CASRFLSNNEQFF	TGTGCCAGCAGATTCCTAAGTAACAATGAGCAGTTCTTC
15	TRBD1	TRBV6-2/TRBV6-3	-	TRBJ1-5	CASSLDRASNQPQHF	TGTGCCAGCAGCCTGGACAGGGCTAGCAATCAGCCCCAGCATTTT
13	TRBD1	TRBV20-1	-	TRBJ1-6	CSARTGTHSPLHF	TGCAGTGCTCGGACAGGGACTCATTCACCCCTCCACTTT
14	-	TRBV6-1	few	TRBJ1-6	CASRRSSYNSPLHF	TGTGCCAGCAGGCGAAGCTCCTATAATTCACCCCTCCACTTT
15	TRBD1	TRBV6-1	-	TRBJ2-7	CASSNEGANSYEQYF	TGTGCCAGCAGTAACGAGGGGGCGAATTCCTACGAGCAGTACTTC
14	-	TRBV7-2	-	TRBJ1-4	CASSLTRLGEKLFF	TGTGCCAGCAGCTTAACCAGGCTGGGTGAAAAACTGTTTTTT
12	-	TRBV6-1	-	TRBJ1-6	CASSEERAPLHF	TGTGCCAGCAGTGAAGAAAGGGCACCCCTCCACTTT
16	TRBD1	TRBV6-2/TRBV6-3	-	TRBJ1-6	CASRSTGSSYNSPLHF	TGTGCCAGCAGATCGACAGGGAGCTCCTATAATTCACCCCTCCACTTT
13	-	TRBV27	-	TRBJ2-7	CASSHRPAGEQYF	TGTGCCAGCAGCCACCGGCCCGCCGGTGAGCAGTACTTC
18	TRBD1	TRBV12-3/TRBV12-4	-	TRBJ1-6	CASSRTGIGSSYNSPLHF	TGTGCCAGCAGCCGGACAGGGATCGGGAGCTCCTATAATTCACCCCTCCACTTT
13	-	TRBV7-9	-	TRBJ1-1	CASVRTANTEAFF	TGTGCCAGCGTACGGACAGCAAACACTGAAGCTTTCTTT
14	TRBD1	TRBV7-2	-	TRBJ2-7	CASSSGQVSYEQYF	TGTGCCAGCAGCTCCGGACAGGTCTCCTACGAGCAGTACTTC
14	-	TRBV18	-	TRBJ1-2	CASSPLHDNYGYTF	TGTGCCAGCTCACCACTCCATGACAACTATGGCTACACCTTC
15	-	TRBV7-2	-	TRBJ1-3	CASSLDYGGGNTIYF	TGTGCCAGCAGCTTAGATTACGGGGGCGGGAACACCATATATTTT
16	-	TRBV11-3	few	TRBJ2-5	CASSLGGRINQETQYF	TGTGCCAGCAGCTTAGGTGGCAGAATTAACCAAGAGACCCAGTACTTC
14	-	TRBV27	-	TRBJ1-1	CASSLWRGDAEAFF	TGTGCCAGCAGTTTATGGCGGGGAGACGCTGAAGCTTTCTTT
15	TRBD1	TRBV20-1	-	TRBJ1-3	CSAEDRQRSGNTIYF	TGCAGTGCTGAGGACAGGCAACGCTCTGGAAACACCATATATTTT
17	-	TRBV6-5	few	TRBJ1-2	CASSWGVQGLEWDGYTF	TGTGCCAGCAGTTGGGGGGTTCAGGGACTGGAGTGGGATGGCTACACCTTC
16	TRBD1	TRBV6-2/TRBV6-3	few	TRBJ1-5	CASTRGTGGFRQPQHF	TGTGCCAGCACCCGCGGGACAGGGGGCTTCCGGCAGCCCCAGCATTTT
13	-	TRBV6-1	-	TRBJ1-5	CASSEGGAQPQHF	TGTGCCAGCAGTGAAGGAGGGGCGCAGCCCCAGCATTTT
14	-	TRBV19	-	TRBJ1-1	CASSQGPGDTEAFF	TGTGCCAGTAGTCAGGGGCCCGGCGACACTGAAGCTTTCTTT
13	-	TRBV20-1	few	TRBJ1-2	CSANNNGQPILTF	TGCAGTGCTAATAATAACGGACAGCCGATCCTCACCTTC
14	TRBD2	TRBV28	-	TRBJ2-7	CASSPGGSGGVQYF	TGTGCCAGCAGCCCAGGGGGTAGCGGGGGGGTGCAGTACTTC
14	-	TRBV6-1	-	TRBJ2-7	CASRPQGMAYEQYF	TGTGCCAGCAGGCCACAGGGAATGGCCTACGAGCAGTACTTC